This T cell receptor beta chain was sequenced during a study of regulatory T cells in long-lasting Graves disease. Germline V lookup: CDR1 KGHSH, CDR2 LQKENI. V was clipped by 6 bases and J by 6 bases, with 12 bases between them. This CDR3 contains 12 residues. iRepertoire HTBI primers and Arm-PCR of CDR3 regions built TCR beta libraries. Methods used by the authors: Detected in the samples were some 68 TRBV and more than 11 TRBJ segments. From the multiplex PCR reads, TCRdb called clonotypes with MiXCR, one entry per CDR3 protein. The V and J calls follow TCRdb's processing rather than the paper's. The sample contains about 310,000 distinct CDR3 sequences, 22% of which appear only once. Study-wide findings and caveats: Accuracy might have suffered from few samples. Patients with persistent Graves' had lower TCR diversity than newly diagnosed patients.

Time point defined: persistent/refractory GD, antithyroid drugs over 5 years with positive TRAb. Scientists built the TCR library using RNA that was extracted from PBMCs. Recruitment took place at an endocrinology department in Xi'an, China. For this clonotype: Its antigen is unknown.

The TCR was taken from a female donor with Graves disease. The specimen comprised peripheral blood mononuclear cells (PBMCs), sampled when the disease was refractory, from a patient treated with antithyroid drugs. The rearrangement joins TRBV18 to TRBJ2-7; tentative D call: TRBD2 (6 bases). The CDR3 loop is CASSLRGGEQYF. The CDR3 coding sequence is TGTGCCAGCTCGCTGAGGGGAGGCGAGCAGTACTTC.